The T cell receptor (beta chain) under discussion was sequenced for a study of regulatory T cells in long-lasting Graves disease. Broader study findings: Persistent patients shared some 2,900 public clonotypes among themselves. Newly diagnosed patients shared fewer, at about 890. Persistent Graves' patients had lower TCR diversity than newly diagnosed ones. Persistent cases favored TRBV28, TRBJ1-2 and TRBJ2-5.

In TCRdb, the reads were re-called with MiXCR into one record per CDR3 protein. The table records over 650 distinct CDR3 sequences, around 84% of them present only once. With V trimmed by 3 bases and J by 6 bases, 6 bases remained unmatched. Germline-derived CDR1 and CDR2 are KGHSH and LQKENI. The CDR3 extends over 14 amino acids. PBMCs were the source of the RNA used for TCR sequencing. About this clonotype itself: Its target is unknown.

The chain recombines TRBV18 with TRBJ2-7; 9 nucleotides line up with TRBD2. This receptor was obtained from a man aged 40-50 years with Graves disease. The sample in question was peripheral blood mononuclear cells (PBMCs), obtained with antithyroid drug treatment, in newly diagnosed or persistent Graves disease (not recorded which). The CDR3 here is CASSPRLAGSEQYF. CDR3 sequence (DNA): TGTGCCAGCTCACCTAGGCTAGCGGGAAGCGAGCAGTACTTC.